This T cell receptor (beta chain) stems from a study of blood T cell repertoires in COVID-19. Overall study context: Spain, Italy and the United States supplied samples that represented acute and convalescent COVID-19. PBMCs, B-cell-depleted T cells, or T cells provided the cDNA or gDNA that made up the material.

Germline CDR1 and CDR2: SGHTA and FQGNSA. The CDR3 loop spans 15 amino acids. Original methodology: Estimation of nucleated cell counts relied on the amplification of reference gene primers. TCRdb keeps only in-frame clones here, not all; method: immunoSEQ multiplex PCR. The DNA was the basis for D and trimming; V, J and clone size are from that table. This table holds 200,000 to 250,000 clones, roughly 89% found once. On this clone itself: An end of the junction differs from the germline gene, which may be a read error.

The specimen sequenced was peripheral blood. This chain uses TRBV7-2 with TRBJ2-5; 11 bases are shared with TRBD2. This TCR came from a man aged 25-45 years who had recovered from COVID-19. The CDR3 reads CASTLASGGYETQYF. In DNA, the CDR3 is TGTGCCAGCACCTTAGCTAGCGGGGGGTATGAGACCCAGTACTTC.